This entry is about one T cell receptor (beta chain). Its antigen is not known. The data were obtained in a study of graft-versus-host responses after intestinal transplantation. In the study overall: Recipients uniformly received anti-thymocyte globulin induction, followed by tacrolimus and steroids for around 3 years. Broader study findings: Analysis identified GvH clones in recipient marrow, with some appearing first in ileum or blood.

The trim removed 1 base at V and 5 bases at J, leaving 4 bases unmatched. The CDR3 contains 15 residues. Looked up from germline, CDR1 is SGDLS and CDR2 is YYNGEE. Assay used: immunoSEQ multiplex PCR; TCRdb lists only in-frame clones, some missing. The sample contains 80,000 or so clones, roughly 90% of which appear only once. The input for sequencing was PBMCs, taken 98 days after intestinal transplantation. The chain recombines TRBV9 with TRBJ1-1; TRBD1 matches 11 bases. The origin of this receptor is a human patient who received an intestinal transplant, so some T cells may come from the graft donor. CDR3 DNA sequence: TGTGCCAGCAGCGTAACTGGACAGGGGGCGACTGAAGCTTTCTTT. Translated, it gives CASSVTGQGATEAFF.